Listed here are 6 T cell receptor beta chains from one sample, sequenced in a study of T cell repertoires in cytomegalovirus infection. TCRdb re-called the reads through MiXCR, storing one row per CDR3 protein. The table shows 800,000 to 950,000 distinct CDR3 sequences, with roughly 33% occurring only once. No antigen has been assigned to these receptors. The specimen comprised cultured CD8+ T cells from PBMCs, sampled from culture after CMV antigen stimulation. The receptors derive from a human donor in good health (CMV status not recorded). Some clones in this sample may be carry-over from other donors' samples.

About this clonotype: A read error may be the cause here, since a much bigger clone is one base away. This sequence joins TRBV7-2 and TRBJ2-7; 7 positions match TRBD1. Germline V CDR1 and CDR2: SGHTA, FQGNSA. The length of the CDR3 is 13 residues. The CDR3 DNA is TGTGCCAACAGCTTGGGACAGTACTACGAGCAGTACTTC. Its protein product is CANSLGQYYEQYF.

This chain joins TRBV5-5 and TRBJ2-3; no firm D call. V was trimmed by 0 bases and J by 4 bases, leaving 9 bases between them. The CDR3 runs to 14 residues. Germline V gives CDR1 SGHKS, CDR2 YYEKEE (reference sequence). The DNA for the CDR3 is TGTGCCAGCAGCTTGGCGCTCAGCCCAGATACGCAGTATTTT. This translates into CASSLALSPDTQYF.

This clonotype has a handful of counts. V gene TRBV7-9 combines with J gene TRBJ1-4; the match to TRBD1 covers 9 bases. The CDR3 covers 18 residues. The trim removed 7 bases at V and 8 bases at J, leaving 20 bases unmatched. Germline V CDR1 and CDR2: SEHNR, FQNEAQ (reference sequence). CDR3 DNA: TGTGCCAGCACCTTGGAGGGACAGGGTTTGATGTCCGGAGAAAAACTGTTTTTT. Its protein is CASTLEGQGLMSGEKLFF. The whole variable domain, remainder taken from reference TRBV7-9 and TRBJ1-4, is DTGVSQNPRHKITKRGQNVTFRCDPISEHNRLYWYRQTLGQGPEFLTYFQNEAQLEKSRLLSDRFSAERPKGSFSTLEIQRTEQGDSAMYLCASTLEGQGLMSGEKLFFGSGTQLSVL.

This chain connects TRBV19 to TRBJ2-7; 7 positions match TRBD1. Germline V gene lookup returns CDR1 LNHDA and CDR2 SQIVND (reference sequence). Losses at the gene ends were 5 bases for V and 1 base for J; bases not matched to a gene: 5. CDR3 size: 14 residues. The CDR3 DNA reads as TGTGCCAGTAGTCCCGGGACAGAATCCTACGAGCAGTACTTC. Its protein is CASSPGTESYEQYF.

The chain links TRBV12-3 or TRBV12-4 to TRBJ1-4; D is unresolved. Trimming removed 10 bases at V and 3 bases at J, with 12 bases between. The CDR3 has 13 amino acids. DNA of the CDR3: TGTGCCACCCAGCTTCCGGCTAATGAAAAACTGTTTTTT. This sequence encodes CATQLPANEKLFF.

In DNA form, the CDR3 reads TGTGCCACCAGCGCCGTAAGGGGAAGTGGCGGGGAGCTGTTTTTT. The encoded protein is CATSAVRGSGGELFF. This chain joins TRBV15 and TRBJ2-2; perhaps TRBD1 as D (5 bases). The V end was cut by 5 bases, the J end by 7 bases, with 17 bases between. Per germline, CDR1 LNHNV and CDR2 YYDKDF (reference sequence). The CDR3 is 15 amino acids.